The clone carrying this T cell receptor beta chain appeared many times. Its antigen is not known. The sample comes from a study of prognosis after radiotherapy for stage I lung cancer. Regarding the study as a whole: Median unique TCR clone counts of 10,088 versus 6,861 showed a fall after stereotactic body radiation therapy. Post-therapy Shannon entropy was lower in patients developing distant metastases following stereotactic body radiation therapy.

The CDR3 runs 13 residues. V dropped 3 bases and J dropped 6 bases, with 12 bases sitting between them. The germline CDR1 and CDR2 sequences are SQVTM and ANQGSEA. The genomic DNA TCR beta CDR3 region underwent two rounds of multiplex PCR. First-round PCR used primers specific to each TRBV and TRBJ gene. TCRdb re-called the multiplex PCR reads through MiXCR, storing one row per CDR3 protein. This sample has some 56,000 distinct CDR3 sequences, with less than 30% found just once. Specimen: PBMCs, collected before or after stereotactic body radiation therapy (not recorded which). The sequence was collected from a donor aged 50 or older with non-small cell lung cancer. This sequence joins TRBV29-1 and TRBJ2-1, with D possibly matching TRBD1 (5 bases). CDR3 region: CSVDLKTGNEQFF. As DNA, the CDR3 is TGCAGCGTTGACCTTAAAACAGGCAATGAGCAGTTCTTC.